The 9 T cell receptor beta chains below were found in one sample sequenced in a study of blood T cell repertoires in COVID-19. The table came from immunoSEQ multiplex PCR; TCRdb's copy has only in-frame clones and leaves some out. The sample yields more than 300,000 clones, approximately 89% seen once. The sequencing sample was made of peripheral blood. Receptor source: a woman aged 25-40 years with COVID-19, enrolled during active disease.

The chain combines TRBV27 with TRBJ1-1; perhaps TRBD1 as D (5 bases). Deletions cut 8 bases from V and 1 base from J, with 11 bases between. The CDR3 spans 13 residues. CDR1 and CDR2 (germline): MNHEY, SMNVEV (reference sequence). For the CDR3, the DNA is TGTGCCAGCGGCCACGGGGGGAACACTGAAGCTTTCTTT. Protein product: CASGHGGNTEAFF.

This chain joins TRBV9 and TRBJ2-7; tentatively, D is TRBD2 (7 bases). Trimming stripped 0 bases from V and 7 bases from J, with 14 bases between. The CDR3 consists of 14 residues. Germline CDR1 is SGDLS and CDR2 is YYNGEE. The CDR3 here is CASSVGAGAGEQYF. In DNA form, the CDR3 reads TGTGCCAGCAGCGTAGGTGCGGGGGCGGGAGAGCAGTACTTC.

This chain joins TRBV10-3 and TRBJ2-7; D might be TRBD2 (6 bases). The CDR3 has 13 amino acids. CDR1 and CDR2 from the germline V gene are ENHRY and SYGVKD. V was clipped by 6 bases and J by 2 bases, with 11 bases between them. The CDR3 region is CAIRGREAYEQYF. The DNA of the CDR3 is TGTGCCATCAGGGGAAGGGAGGCCTACGAGCAGTACTTC.

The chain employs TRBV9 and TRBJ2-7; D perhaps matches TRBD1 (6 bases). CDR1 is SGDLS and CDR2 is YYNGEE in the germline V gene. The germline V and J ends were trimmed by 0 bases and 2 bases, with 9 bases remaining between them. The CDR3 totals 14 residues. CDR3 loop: CASSVDQGPYEQYF. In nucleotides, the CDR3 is TGTGCCAGCAGCGTAGATCAGGGGCCCTACGAGCAGTACTTC.

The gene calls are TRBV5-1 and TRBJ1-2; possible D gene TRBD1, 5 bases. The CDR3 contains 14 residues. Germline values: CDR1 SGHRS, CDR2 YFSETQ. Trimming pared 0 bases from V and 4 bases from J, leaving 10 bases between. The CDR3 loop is CASSLAGGGYGYTF. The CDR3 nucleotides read TGCGCCAGCAGCTTGGCTGGGGGAGGCTATGGCTACACCTTC.

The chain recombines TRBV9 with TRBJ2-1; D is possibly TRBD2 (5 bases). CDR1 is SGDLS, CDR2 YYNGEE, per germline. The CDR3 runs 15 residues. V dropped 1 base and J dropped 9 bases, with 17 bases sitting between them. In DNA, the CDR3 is TGTGCCAGCAGCGTAAGGGAGATCGATGGCGGTGAGCAGTTCTTC. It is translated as CASSVREIDGGEQFF.

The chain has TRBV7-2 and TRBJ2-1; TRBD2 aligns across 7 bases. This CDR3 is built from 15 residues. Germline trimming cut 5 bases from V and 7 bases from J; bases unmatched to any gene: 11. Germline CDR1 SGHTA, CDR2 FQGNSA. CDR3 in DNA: TGTGCCAGCAGCCACAGCGGGACTCAGGCAAATGAGCAGTTCTTC. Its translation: CASSHSGTQANEQFF.

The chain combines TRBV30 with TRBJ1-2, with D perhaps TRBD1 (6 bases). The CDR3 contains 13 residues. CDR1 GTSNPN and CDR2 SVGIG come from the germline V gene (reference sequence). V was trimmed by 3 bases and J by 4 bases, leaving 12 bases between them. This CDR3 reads CAWSSGQSYGYTF. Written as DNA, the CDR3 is TGTGCCTGGAGCTCCGGACAGAGCTATGGCTACACCTTC.

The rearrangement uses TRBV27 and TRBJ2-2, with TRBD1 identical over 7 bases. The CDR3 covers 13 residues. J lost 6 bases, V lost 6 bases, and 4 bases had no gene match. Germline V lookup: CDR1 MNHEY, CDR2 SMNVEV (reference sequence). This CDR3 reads CASSRQGPGELFF. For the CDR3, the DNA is TGTGCCAGCAGCCGACAGGGTCCCGGGGAGCTGTTTTTT.